Listed below are T cell receptor beta chains from one sample, sequenced in a study of cytomegalovirus exposure and HLA in healthy donors. Using immunoSEQ multiplex PCR, the repertoire was profiled, and TCRdb retains in-frame clones only, with some absent. Counted here are just under 65,000 clones, over 75% occurring once; the ten biggest clones make up around 4.7%. The sequencing input was PBMCs. The receptors shown here come from a woman aged 25-40 years in good health and CMV-seronegative. Both conserved end residues are part of each CDR3. Each record gives: J gene, clone size, V gene, D gene, CDR3 protein, CDR3 DNA. The D gene is left open where the match is weak. Clone size is shown for a subset of rows, as once, few, many or a class of expanded clone.

>TRBJ2-7|-|TRBV4-2|TRBD2
CASSQDLSGGEYEQYF
TGTGCCAGCAGCCAAGATCTGTCGGGGGGGGAATACGAGCAGTACTTC
>TRBJ1-5|-|TRBV7-9|-
CASSPTGNQPQHF
TGTGCCAGCAGTCCTACGGGGAATCAGCCCCAGCATTTT
>TRBJ2-7|once|TRBV28|-
CASSLDATGSYEQYF
TGTGCCAGCAGCTTAGACGCGACAGGATCCTACGAGCAGTACTTC
>TRBJ2-7|-|TRBV4-1|TRBD1
CASSQELGTGAGYEQYF
TGCGCCAGCAGCCAAGAATTAGGGACAGGGGCAGGCTACGAGCAGTACTTC
>TRBJ1-6|-|TRBV9|-
CASSVGGGVVESLHF
TGTGCCAGCAGCGTAGGGGGAGGGGTAGTAGAATCCCTCCACTTT
>TRBJ1-1|-|TRBV6-5|-
CASSYRGGPNTEAFF
TGTGCCAGCAGTTACCGTGGGGGCCCGAACACTGAAGCTTTCTTT
>TRBJ2-7|-|TRBV29-1|TRBD2
CSVRNGGFPEQYF
TGCAGCGTGAGAAACGGGGGGTTCCCCGAGCAGTACTTC
>TRBJ1-3|-|TRBV30|-
CAWSTGRGNTIYF
TGTGCCTGGAGTACAGGGCGGGGAAACACCATATATTTT
>TRBJ2-7|-|TRBV25-1|-
CASSGIEGAQYF
TGTGCCAGCAGTGGAATAGAGGGCGCGCAGTACTTC
>TRBJ2-7|once|TRBV11-3|TRBD1
CASSTSDRYEQYF
TGTGCCAGCAGCACGTCGGACAGGTACGAGCAGTACTTC
>TRBJ2-1|few|TRBV30|TRBD2
CASGASGRDSWPPFF
TGTGCCAGTGGAGCGTCCGGGAGGGATAGTTGGCCACCCTTCTTC
>TRBJ2-2|-|TRBV4-1|-
CASSQERLATGELFF
TGCGCCAGCAGCCAAGAGCGGCTAGCTACCGGGGAGCTGTTTTTT
>TRBJ1-1|-|TRBV4-1|TRBD1
CASSLSPGGAGNTEAFF
TGCGCCAGCAGCCTATCACCAGGGGGCGCAGGGAACACTGAAGCTTTCTTT
>TRBJ2-3|-|TRBV30|TRBD1
CAWKGQRTSTDTQYF
TGTGCCTGGAAGGGACAGCGAACTAGCACAGATACGCAGTATTTT
>TRBJ1-2|-|TRBV30|-
CAWIGGVGYGYTF
TGTGCCTGGATTGGGGGGGTTGGCTATGGCTACACCTTC
>TRBJ2-5|-|TRBV4-1|-
CASSQSTTRETQYF
TGCGCCAGCAGCCAGTCGACCACGAGGGAGACCCAGTACTTC
>TRBJ1-4|-|TRBV4-1|TRBD1
CASSQADRDEKLFF
TGCGCCAGCAGCCAAGCCGACAGGGATGAAAAACTGTTTTTT
>TRBJ2-5|-|TRBV20-1|-
CSATPGGTQYF
TGCAGTGCTACCCCCGGAGGGACCCAGTACTTC
>TRBJ2-1|-|TRBV5-1|-
CASSLAGGDNEQFF
TGCGCCAGCAGCTTGGCCGGGGGAGACAATGAGCAGTTCTTC
>TRBJ2-3|-|TRBV29-1|-
CSAWTSTDTQYF
TGCAGCGCCTGGACTAGCACAGATACGCAGTATTTT
>TRBJ2-5|-|TRBV28|TRBD1
CASSSRQGAGRGSRETQYF
TGTGCCAGCAGTTCGCGACAGGGGGCCGGGCGGGGCTCGAGAGAGACCCAGTACTTC
>TRBJ1-5|-|TRBV7-9|-
CASSDTNSNQPQHF
TGTGCCAGCAGCGACACGAATAGCAATCAGCCCCAGCATTTT
>TRBJ2-1|-|TRBV10-2|TRBD2
CASRTSGPYNEQFF
TGCGCCAGCAGGACTAGCGGGCCCTACAATGAGCAGTTCTTC
>TRBJ2-1|once|TRBV5-6|-
CASSQNNEQFF
TGTGCCAGCAGCCAAAACAATGAGCAGTTCTTC
>TRBJ2-7|-|TRBV2|TRBD1
CASSGAPTGRYEQYF
TGTGCCAGCAGTGGGGCCCCGACAGGGAGATACGAGCAGTACTTC
>TRBJ1-5|-|TRBV7-9|TRBD1
CASSRGTARQPQHF
TGTGCCAGCAGCCGCGGGACAGCGCGGCAGCCCCAGCATTTT
>TRBJ1-1|-|TRBV29-1|TRBD1
CSVGEQGITEAFF
TGCAGCGTTGGAGAACAGGGGATCACTGAAGCTTTCTTT
>TRBJ1-1|-|TRBV7-9|-
CASSLGTVNTEAFF
TGTGCCAGCAGCTTAGGGACAGTCAACACTGAAGCTTTCTTT
>TRBJ2-2|-|TRBV6-5|-
CASNRRENTGELFF
TGTGCCAGCAACAGGCGGGAGAACACCGGGGAGCTGTTTTTT
>TRBJ2-3|-|TRBV20-1|-
CSAGGDTQYF
TGCAGTGCTGGGGGGGATACGCAGTATTTT
>TRBJ2-2|-|TRBV15|-
CATSRGLAGTGELFF
TGTGCCACCAGCAGAGGACTGGCGGGCACCGGGGAGCTGTTTTTT
>TRBJ1-5|-|TRBV6-5|TRBD1
CASSRTGGRGQPQHF
TGTGCCAGCAGTCGGACAGGGGGCAGGGGTCAGCCCCAGCATTTT
>TRBJ2-3|-|TRBV5-4|-
CASSLGAGFQYF
TGTGCCAGCAGCTTGGGAGCAGGATTCCAGTATTTT
>TRBJ1-3|few|TRBV10-3|-
CAIRDSSGNTIYF
TGTGCCATCAGGGACAGCTCTGGAAACACCATATATTTT
>TRBJ2-5|once|TRBV5-1|-
CASSWQGIQETQYF
TGCGCCAGCAGCTGGCAGGGGATACAAGAGACCCAGTACTTC
>TRBJ2-7|many|TRBV6-4|TRBD2
CASSPLAGESYEQYF
TGTGCCAGCAGTCCACTAGCGGGAGAGTCCTACGAGCAGTACTTC
>TRBJ2-1|-|TRBV2|-
CASSEALQGLYSYNEQFF
TGTGCCAGCAGTGAAGCGCTTCAGGGCCTTTACTCCTACAATGAGCAGTTCTTC
>TRBJ2-3|-|TRBV4-3|TRBD1
CASSLNSLGGGTDTQYF
TGCGCCAGCAGCCTTAATAGCTTAGGGGGCGGCACAGATACGCAGTATTTT
>TRBJ1-2|-|TRBV2|-
CASNMWQNYGYTF
TGTGCCAGCAATATGTGGCAGAACTATGGCTACACCTTC
>TRBJ1-2|-|TRBV7-2|-
CASSLDWALGYTF
TGTGCCAGCAGCTTAGACTGGGCCTTGGGCTACACCTTC
>TRBJ2-1|-|TRBV5-1|-
CASSLGEGEQFF
TGCGCCAGCAGCTTGGGTGAGGGTGAGCAGTTCTTC
>TRBJ1-2|few|TRBV7-2|-
CASSQGASSLEVYGYTF
TGTGCCAGCAGCCAAGGGGCCAGCAGTCTAGAGGTCTATGGCTACACCTTC
>TRBJ2-7|few|TRBV6-5|-
CASTAGYEQYF
TGTGCCAGCACCGCAGGGTACGAGCAGTACTTC
>TRBJ1-4|-|TRBV23-1|-
CASRGRFLGNEKLFF
TGCGCCAGCAGAGGGAGGTTCCTGGGAAATGAAAAACTGTTTTTT
>TRBJ2-5|-|TRBV11-2|-
CASSLGDWTNQETQYF
TGTGCCAGCAGCTTAGGGGACTGGACCAACCAAGAGACCCAGTACTTC
>TRBJ1-2|-|TRBV19|-
CASSRQGSSYGYTF
TGTGCCAGTAGTAGGCAGGGTAGTTCCTATGGCTACACCTTC
>TRBJ2-7|once|TRBV14|TRBD2
CASSPNLLAGGLSYEQYF
TGTGCCAGCAGCCCCAACCTACTAGCGGGAGGCCTCTCCTACGAGCAGTACTTC
>TRBJ2-3|-|TRBV4-3|TRBD2
CASSQGAGNTDTQYF
TGCGCCAGCAGCCAAGGAGCGGGAAACACAGATACGCAGTATTTT
>TRBJ2-1|-|TRBV13|TRBD2
CASSRLAGGRNEQFF
TGTGCCAGCAGCAGACTAGCGGGGGGCCGGAATGAGCAGTTCTTC
>TRBJ1-1|-|TRBV6-5|TRBD1
CASKGAALNTEAFF
TGTGCCAGCAAGGGGGCGGCTCTAAACACTGAAGCTTTCTTT
>TRBJ2-3|-|TRBV5-1|TRBD2
CASSPPGTSGIHTDTQYF
TGCGCCAGCAGCCCACCCGGGACTAGCGGAATTCACACAGATACGCAGTATTTT
>TRBJ2-1|-|TRBV6-5|-
CASSYSRANEQFF
TGTGCCAGCAGTTACTCGAGGGCTAATGAGCAGTTCTTC